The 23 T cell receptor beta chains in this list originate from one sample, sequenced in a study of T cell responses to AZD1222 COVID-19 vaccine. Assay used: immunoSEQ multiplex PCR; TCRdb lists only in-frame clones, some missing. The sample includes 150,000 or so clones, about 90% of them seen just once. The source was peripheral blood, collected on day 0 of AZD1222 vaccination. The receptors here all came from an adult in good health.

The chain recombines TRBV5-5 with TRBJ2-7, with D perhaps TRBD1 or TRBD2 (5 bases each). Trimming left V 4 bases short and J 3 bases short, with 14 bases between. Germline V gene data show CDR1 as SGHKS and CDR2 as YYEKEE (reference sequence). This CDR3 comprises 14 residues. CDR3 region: CASSQRDRYYEQYF. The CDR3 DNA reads TGTGCCAGCAGCCAGAGGGACCGATACTACGAGCAGTACTTC. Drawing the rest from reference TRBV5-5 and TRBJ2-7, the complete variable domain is DAGVTQSPTHLIKTRGQQVTLRCSPISGHKSVSWYQQVLGQGPQFIFQYYEKEERGRGNFPDRFSARQFPNYSSELNVNALLLGDSALYLCASSQRDRYYEQYFGPGTRLTVT.

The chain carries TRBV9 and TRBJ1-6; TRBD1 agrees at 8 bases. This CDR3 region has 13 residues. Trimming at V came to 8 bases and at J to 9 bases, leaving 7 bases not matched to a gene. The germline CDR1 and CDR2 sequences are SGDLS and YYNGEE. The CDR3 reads CASGQGLGSPLHF. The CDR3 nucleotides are TGTGCCAGTGGACAGGGCTTGGGTTCACCCCTCCACTTT.

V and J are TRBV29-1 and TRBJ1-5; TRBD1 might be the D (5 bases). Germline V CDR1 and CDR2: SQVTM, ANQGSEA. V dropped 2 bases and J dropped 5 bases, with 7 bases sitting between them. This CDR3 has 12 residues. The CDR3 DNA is TGCAGCGTTGAACAGGGAGATCAGCCCCAGCATTTT. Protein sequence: CSVEQGDQPQHF.

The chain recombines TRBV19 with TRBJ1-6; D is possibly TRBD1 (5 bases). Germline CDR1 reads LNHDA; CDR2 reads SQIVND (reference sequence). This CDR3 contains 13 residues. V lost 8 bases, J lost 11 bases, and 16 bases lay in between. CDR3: CASASGGGAPLHF. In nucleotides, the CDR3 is TGTGCCAGTGCCTCGGGGGGAGGTGCACCCCTCCACTTT.

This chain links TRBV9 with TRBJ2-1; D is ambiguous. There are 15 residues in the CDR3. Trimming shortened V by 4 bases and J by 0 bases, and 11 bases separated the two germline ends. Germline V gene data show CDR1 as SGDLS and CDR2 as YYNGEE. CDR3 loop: CASSSTRYSYNEQFF. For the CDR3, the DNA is TGTGCCAGCAGCTCTACTCGGTACTCCTACAATGAGCAGTTCTTC.

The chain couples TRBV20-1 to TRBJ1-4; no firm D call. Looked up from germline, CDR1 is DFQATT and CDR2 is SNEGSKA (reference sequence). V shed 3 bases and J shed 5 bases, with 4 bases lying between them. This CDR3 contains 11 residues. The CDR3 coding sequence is TGCAGTGCTAGCCTAAATGAAAAACTGTTTTTT. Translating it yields CSASLNEKLFF.

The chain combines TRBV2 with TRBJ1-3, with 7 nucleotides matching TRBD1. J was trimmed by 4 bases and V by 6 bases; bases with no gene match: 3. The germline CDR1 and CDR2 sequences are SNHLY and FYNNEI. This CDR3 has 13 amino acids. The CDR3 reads CASSRDRGNTIYF. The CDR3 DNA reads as TGTGCCAGCAGCCGGGACAGAGGAAACACCATATATTTT.

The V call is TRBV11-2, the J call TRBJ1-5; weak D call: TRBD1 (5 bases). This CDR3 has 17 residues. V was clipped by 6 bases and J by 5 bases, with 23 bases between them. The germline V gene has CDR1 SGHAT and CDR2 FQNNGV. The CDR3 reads CASSRDSTAMGYQPQHF. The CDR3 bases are TGTGCCAGCAGTCGGGACTCGACAGCTATGGGGTATCAGCCCCAGCATTTT. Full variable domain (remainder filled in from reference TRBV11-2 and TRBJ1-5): EAGVAQSPRYKIIEKRQSVAFWCNPISGHATLYWYQQILGQGPKLLIQFQNNGVVDDSQLPKDRFSAERLKGVDSTLKIQPAKLEDSAVYLCASSRDSTAMGYQPQHFGDGTRLSIL.

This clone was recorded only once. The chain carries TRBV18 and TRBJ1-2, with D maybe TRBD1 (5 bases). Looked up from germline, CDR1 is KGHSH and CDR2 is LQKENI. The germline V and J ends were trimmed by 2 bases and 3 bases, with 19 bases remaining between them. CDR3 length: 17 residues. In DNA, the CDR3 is TGTGCCAGCTCACCAACCTTCGGACACCCCCTAGACTATGGCTACACCTTC. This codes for CASSPTFGHPLDYGYTF.

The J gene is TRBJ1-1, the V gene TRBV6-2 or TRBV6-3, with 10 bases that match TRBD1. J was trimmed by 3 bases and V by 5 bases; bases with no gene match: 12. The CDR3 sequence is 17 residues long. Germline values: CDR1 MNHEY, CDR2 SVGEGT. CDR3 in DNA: TGTGCCAGCAGTCGCTGGGGACAGGGGTGGGGGTACACTGAAGCTTTCTTT. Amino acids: CASSRWGQGWGYTEAFF.

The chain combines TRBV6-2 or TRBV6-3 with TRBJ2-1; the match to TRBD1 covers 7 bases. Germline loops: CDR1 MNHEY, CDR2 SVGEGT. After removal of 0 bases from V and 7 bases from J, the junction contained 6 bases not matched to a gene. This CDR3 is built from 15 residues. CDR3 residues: CASSYSGGARNEQFF. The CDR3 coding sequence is TGTGCCAGCAGTTACTCAGGGGGCGCTAGGAATGAGCAGTTCTTC.

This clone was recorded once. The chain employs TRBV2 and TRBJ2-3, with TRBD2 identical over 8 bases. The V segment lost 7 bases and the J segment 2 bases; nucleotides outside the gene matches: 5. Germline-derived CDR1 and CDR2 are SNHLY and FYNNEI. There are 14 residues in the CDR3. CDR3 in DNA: TGTGCCAGCAAAGCGGGGGTTAACACAGATACGCAGTATTTT. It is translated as CASKAGVNTDTQYF.

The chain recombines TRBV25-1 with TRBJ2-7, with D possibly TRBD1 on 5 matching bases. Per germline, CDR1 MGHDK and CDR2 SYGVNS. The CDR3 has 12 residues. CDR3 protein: CSIVDSLYEQYF. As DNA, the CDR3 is TGTTCCATCGTAGACAGCCTCTACGAGCAGTACTTC.

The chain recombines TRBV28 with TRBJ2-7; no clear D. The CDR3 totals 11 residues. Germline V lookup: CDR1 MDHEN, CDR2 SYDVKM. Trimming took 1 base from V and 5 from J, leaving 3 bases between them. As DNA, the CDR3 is TGTGCCAGCAGTTTATTTGACGAGCAGTACTTC. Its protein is CASSLFDEQYF.

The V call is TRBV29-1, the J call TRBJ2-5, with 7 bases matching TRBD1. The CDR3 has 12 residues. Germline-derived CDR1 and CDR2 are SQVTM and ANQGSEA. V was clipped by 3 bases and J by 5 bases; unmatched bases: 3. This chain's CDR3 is CSVDRGQETQYF. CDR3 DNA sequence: TGCAGCGTTGATAGGGGACAGGAGACCCAGTACTTC.

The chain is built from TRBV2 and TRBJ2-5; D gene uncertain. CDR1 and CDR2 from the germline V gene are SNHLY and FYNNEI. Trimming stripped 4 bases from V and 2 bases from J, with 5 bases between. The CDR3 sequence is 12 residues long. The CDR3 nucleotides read TGTGCCAGCAGTGCCGGACAAGAGACCCAGTACTTC. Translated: CASSAGQETQYF. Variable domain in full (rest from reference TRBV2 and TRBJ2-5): EPEVTQTPSHQVTQMGQEVILRCVPISNHLYFYWYRQILGQKVEFLVSFYNNEISEKSEIFDDQFSVERPDGSNFTLKIRSTKLEDSAMYFCASSAGQETQYFGPGTRLLVL.

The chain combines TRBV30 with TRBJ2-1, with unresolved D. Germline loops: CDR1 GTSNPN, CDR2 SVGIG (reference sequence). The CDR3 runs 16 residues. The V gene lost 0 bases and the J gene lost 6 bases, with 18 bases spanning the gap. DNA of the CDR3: TGTGCCTGGAGTGTGTCTTTCTGGGTAAGGGTCAATGAGCAGTTCTTC. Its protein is CAWSVSFWVRVNEQFF.

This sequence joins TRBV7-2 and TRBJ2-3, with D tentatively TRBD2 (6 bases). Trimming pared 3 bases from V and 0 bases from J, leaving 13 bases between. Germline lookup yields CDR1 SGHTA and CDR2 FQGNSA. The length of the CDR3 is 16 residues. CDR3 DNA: TGTGCCAGCAGCTTTATGGGGGGAAGGAGCACAGATACGCAGTATTTT. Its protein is CASSFMGGRSTDTQYF. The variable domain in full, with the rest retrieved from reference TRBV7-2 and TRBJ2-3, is GAGVSQSPSNKVTEKGKDVELRCDPISGHTALYWYRQSLGQGLEFLIYFQGNSAPDKSGLPSDRFSAERTGGSVSTLTIQRTQQEDSAVYLCASSFMGGRSTDTQYFGPGTRLTVL.

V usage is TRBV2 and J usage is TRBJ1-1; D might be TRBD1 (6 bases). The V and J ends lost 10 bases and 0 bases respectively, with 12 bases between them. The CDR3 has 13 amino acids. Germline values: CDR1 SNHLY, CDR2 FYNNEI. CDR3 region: CATNRDMNTEAFF. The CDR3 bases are TGTGCCACGAACAGGGATATGAACACTGAAGCTTTCTTT.

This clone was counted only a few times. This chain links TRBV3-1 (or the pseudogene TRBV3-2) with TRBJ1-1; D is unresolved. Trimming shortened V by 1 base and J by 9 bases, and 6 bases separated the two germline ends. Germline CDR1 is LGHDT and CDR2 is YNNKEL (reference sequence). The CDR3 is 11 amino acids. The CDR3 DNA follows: TGTGCCAGCAGCCAAGGAGGGAAAGCTTTCTTT. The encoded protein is CASSQGGKAFF.

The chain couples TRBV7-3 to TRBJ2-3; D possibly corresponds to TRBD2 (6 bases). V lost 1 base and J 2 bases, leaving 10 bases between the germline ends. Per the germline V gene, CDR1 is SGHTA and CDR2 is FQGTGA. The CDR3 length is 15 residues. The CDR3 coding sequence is TGTGCCAGCAGCTTAATCGGGGGAAACACAGATACGCAGTATTTT. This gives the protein CASSLIGGNTDTQYF.

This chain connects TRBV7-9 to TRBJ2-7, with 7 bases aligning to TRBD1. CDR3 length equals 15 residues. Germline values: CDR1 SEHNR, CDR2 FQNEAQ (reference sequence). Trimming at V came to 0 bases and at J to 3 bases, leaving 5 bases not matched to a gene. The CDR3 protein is CASSLAGQTRYEQYF. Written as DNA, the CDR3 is TGTGCCAGCAGCTTAGCGGGACAGACCCGCTACGAGCAGTACTTC.

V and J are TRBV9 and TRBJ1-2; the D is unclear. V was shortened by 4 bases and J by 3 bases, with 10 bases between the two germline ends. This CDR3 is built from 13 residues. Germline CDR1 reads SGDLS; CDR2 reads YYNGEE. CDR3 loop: CASSSDAYYGYTF. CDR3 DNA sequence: TGTGCCAGCAGCTCCGATGCTTACTATGGCTACACCTTC.